Below are 27 T cell receptor beta chains sequenced from a single sample in a study of blood T cell repertoires in COVID-19. This table comes from immunoSEQ multiplex PCR, and its TCRdb copy is limited to in-frame clones, with some not included. The sample shows 400,000 to 500,000 clones, roughly 88% of them seen only once. Source material: peripheral blood. These receptor sequences come from a woman aged 25 to 39 with active or convalescent COVID-19.

This rearrangement joins TRBV2 to TRBJ2-2, with 12 bases identical to TRBD2. With 3 bases clipped from V and 5 bases from J, the junction kept 10 bases outside the gene matches. The germline gives CDR1 SNHLY, CDR2 FYNNEI. The CDR3 consists of 18 residues. The CDR3 sequence is CASSDDSTSGSRTGELFF. In DNA, the CDR3 is TGTGCCAGCAGTGATGATTCGACTAGCGGGAGTCGGACCGGGGAGCTGTTTTTT.

V usage is TRBV19 and J usage is TRBJ2-7, with 10 bases that match TRBD1. V trimming: 4 bases; J trimming: 7 bases; junction bases outside the gene matches: 13. Germline-derived CDR1 and CDR2 are LNHDA and SQIVND (reference sequence). The CDR3 runs to 16 residues. In nucleotides, the CDR3 is TGTGCCAGTAGTACTTTGCCGGGACAGGGGAGTAGGGAGCAGTACTTC. Its protein is CASSTLPGQGSREQYF.

V is TRBV6-6 and J is TRBJ2-2; 9 nucleotides line up with TRBD1. The V and J ends lost 6 bases and 6 bases, in that order; junction bases with no gene match: 2. Germline assignment: CDR1 MNHNY and CDR2 SVGAGI (reference sequence). CDR3 size: 13 residues. The CDR3 loop reads CASRGQGPGELFF. For the CDR3, the DNA is TGTGCCAGCAGGGGACAGGGTCCCGGGGAGCTGTTTTTT.

The chain joins TRBV4-1 to TRBJ2-1; 8 bases align to TRBD2. This CDR3 has 16 amino acids. Germline-derived CDR1 and CDR2 are MGHRA and YSYEKL. With V trimmed by 0 bases and J by 5 bases, 6 bases remained unmatched. CDR3 sequence reads: CASSQETSGGDNEQFF. As DNA, the CDR3 is TGCGCCAGCAGCCAAGAAACTAGCGGAGGAGACAATGAGCAGTTCTTC.

V usage is TRBV5-8 and J usage is TRBJ1-2; 9 nucleotides agree with TRBD1. Per the germline V gene, CDR1 is SGHTS and CDR2 is YDEGEE. The trim removed 4 bases at V and 8 bases at J, leaving 9 bases unmatched. There are 14 residues in the CDR3. The CDR3, as DNA: TGTGCCAGCAGCCTCCGGGACAGGGTATTGGGCTACACCTTC. Encoded protein: CASSLRDRVLGYTF.

The chain links TRBV27 to TRBJ2-5; 11 positions match TRBD2. Germline V gene sequence: CDR1 MNHEY, CDR2 SMNVEV (reference sequence). J was trimmed by 4 bases and V by 6 bases; bases with no gene match: 1. The CDR3 consists of 13 residues. The CDR3 reads CASRLAGAETQYF. The CDR3 region has the DNA TGTGCCAGCAGACTAGCGGGAGCAGAGACCCAGTACTTC.

The chain recombines TRBV10-3 with TRBJ2-3, with 7 bases matching TRBD2. This CDR3 has 14 residues. V dropped 4 bases and J dropped 3; count of bases not matched to a gene: 4. Per the germline V gene, CDR1 is ENHRY and CDR2 is SYGVKD. CDR3 DNA: TGTGCCATCAGTGCCCAGGGAGGGACAGATACGCAGTATTTT. Amino acid sequence: CAISAQGGTDTQYF.

On this clone: In the same sample, other DNA sequences code for this CDR3. This rearrangement joins TRBV5-1 to TRBJ2-1, with TRBD2 matching 12 bases. V was clipped by 3 bases and J by 4 bases; unmatched bases: 2. The CDR3 covers 15 residues. CDR1 SGHRS and CDR2 YFSETQ come from the germline V gene. The DNA of the CDR3 is TGCGCCAGCAGCTCCGGGACTAGCGGGTACAATGAGCAGTTCTTC. Protein: CASSSGTSGYNEQFF.

The chain recombines TRBV5-1 with TRBJ2-2; 10 positions match TRBD2. V shed 0 bases and J 1 base; nucleotides not matched to a gene: 6. From germline, CDR1 is SGHRS and CDR2 YFSETQ. This CDR3 spans 18 amino acids. CDR3 in amino acids: CASSLVQRGGLNTGELFF. CDR3 sequence (DNA): TGCGCCAGCAGCTTGGTTCAGCGGGGGGGCTTGAACACCGGGGAGCTGTTTTTT.

The rearrangement uses TRBV7-8 and TRBJ1-1, with a possible D match to TRBD1 (5 bases). The CDR3 sequence is 13 residues long. Per the germline V gene, CDR1 is SGHVS and CDR2 is FQNEAQ. V shed 5 bases and J shed 11 bases, with 18 bases lying between them. For the CDR3, the DNA is TGTGCCAGCAGCCCCTCGGGCGCTCGGGGGGCTTTCTTT. Residues: CASSPSGARGAFF.

The chain recombines TRBV3-1 (or the pseudogene TRBV3-2) with TRBJ2-7, with 9 positions matching TRBD1. The CDR3 extends over 14 amino acids. Germline V CDR1 and CDR2: LGHDT, YNNKEL (reference sequence). Losses at the gene ends were 4 bases for V and 3 bases for J; bases not matched to a gene: 4. The CDR3 region has the DNA TGTGCCAGCAGCCCCAGGACAGGGGTCTACGAGCAGTACTTC. Translating gives CASSPRTGVYEQYF.

This clone has only one observation. The rearrangement links TRBV10-1 to TRBJ2-1; the match to TRBD1 covers 7 bases. The J segment lost 3 bases and the V segment lost 6 bases, leaving 5 bases of the junction unmatched. The CDR3 spans 14 residues. In germline, CDR1 is WNHNN, CDR2 SYGVQD (reference sequence). The CDR3 DNA reads TGCGCCAGCAGCCAACAGGGGATCTACAATGAGCAGTTCTTC. It is translated as CASSQQGIYNEQFF.

This clone was seen once. The chain joins TRBV11-2 to TRBJ1-2; 8 bases map to TRBD1. V lost 1 base and J lost 4; bases outside the gene matches: 5. CDR3 length: 15 amino acids. Per germline, CDR1 SGHAT and CDR2 FQNNGV. CDR3 sequence reads: CASSLARTGTYGYTF. The CDR3 DNA follows: TGTGCCAGCAGCTTAGCCCGGACAGGGACCTATGGCTACACCTTC. Full variable domain (missing parts from reference TRBV11-2 and TRBJ1-2): EAGVAQSPRYKIIEKRQSVAFWCNPISGHATLYWYQQILGQGPKLLIQFQNNGVVDDSQLPKDRFSAERLKGVDSTLKIQPAKLEDSAVYLCASSLARTGTYGYTFGSGTRLTVV.

The V and J genes are TRBV5-1 and TRBJ1-6; maybe TRBD1 (6 bases). Germline V gene lookup returns CDR1 SGHRS and CDR2 YFSETQ. Trimming removed 1 base at V and 3 bases at J, with 8 bases between. CDR3 size: 15 residues. The CDR3, as DNA: TGCGCCAGCAGCTTGCAGGGGAGCTATAATTCACCCCTCCACTTT. This translates into CASSLQGSYNSPLHF.

This sequence joins TRBV30 and TRBJ1-4, with 7 bases aligning to TRBD1. The CDR3 length is 16 residues. CDR1 GTSNPN and CDR2 SVGIG come from the germline V gene (reference sequence). The J segment lost 5 bases and the V segment lost 0 bases, leaving 9 bases of the junction unmatched. As DNA, the CDR3 is TGTGCCTGGAGTGTTAATGGAGGGACAGCAAATGAAAAACTGTTTTTT. Amino acid sequence: CAWSVNGGTANEKLFF.

The chain is built from TRBV27 and TRBJ1-4; 12 bases align to TRBD1. V shed 5 bases and J 8 bases; nucleotides not matched to a gene: 21. The CDR3 extends over 20 amino acids. Germline lookup yields CDR1 MNHEY and CDR2 SMNVEV (reference sequence). CDR3 amino acids: CASSSIGGGTGGLLWEKLFF. The CDR3, as DNA: TGTGCCAGCAGTAGTATTGGGGGAGGGACAGGGGGCTTATTGTGGGAAAAACTGTTTTTT.

The rearrangement joins TRBV2 to TRBJ1-6; D is undetermined. V lost 2 bases, J lost 7 bases, and 12 bases lay in between. The CDR3 has 15 residues. The V gene's germline CDR1 is SNHLY and CDR2 FYNNEI. CDR3 DNA sequence: TGTGCCAGCAGTGAACCCGGAGTCTTAAATTCACCCCTCCACTTT. Translation: CASSEPGVLNSPLHF.

J is TRBJ2-5 and V is TRBV2; the match to TRBD2 covers 7 bases. CDR3 length: 15 residues. Germline-derived CDR1 and CDR2 are SNHLY and FYNNEI. Unmatched junction bases numbered 7, after V lost 3 bases and J lost 3 bases. The CDR3 DNA reads TGTGCCAGCAGTGAGAGGGGACTAACGGAAGAGACCCAGTACTTC. Encoded protein: CASSERGLTEETQYF.

The genes are TRBV19 and TRBJ2-7; TRBD1 matches at 8 bases. CDR3 length: 13 residues. Germline CDR1 is LNHDA and CDR2 is SQIVND (reference sequence). The V gene end was trimmed by 10 bases and the J gene end by 6 bases; junction bases not matched to a gene: 11. CDR3 sequence reads: CAISDRGSGEQYF. The CDR3 DNA reads as TGTGCCATTTCAGACAGGGGTTCGGGCGAGCAGTACTTC.

The genes are TRBV15 and TRBJ1-6; D gene ambiguous. Germline lookup yields CDR1 LNHNV and CDR2 YYDKDF (reference sequence). This CDR3 region has 16 residues. Trimming stripped 4 bases from V and 3 bases from J, with 13 bases between. The CDR3 region is CATSTWVGDYNSPLHF. The CDR3 DNA follows: TGTGCCACCAGCACCTGGGTTGGAGACTATAATTCACCCCTCCACTTT.

The rearrangement links TRBV5-6 to TRBJ2-1, with 8 bases fitting TRBD2. There are 14 residues in the CDR3. The germline CDR1 and CDR2 sequences are SGHDT and YYEEEE. V dropped 5 bases and J dropped 5; count of bases not matched to a gene: 6. The CDR3 sequence: CASSDTSGDNEQFF. Written as DNA, the CDR3 is TGTGCCAGCAGTGATACTAGCGGAGACAATGAGCAGTTCTTC.

The chain recombines TRBV5-1 with TRBJ1-4; TRBD1 might be the D (6 bases). The V and J ends lost 4 bases and 7 bases respectively, with 17 bases between them. The CDR3 loop spans 15 amino acids. Germline assignment: CDR1 SGHRS and CDR2 YFSETQ. In nucleotides, the CDR3 is TGCGCCAGCAGCACGGGACAACCGGGCGGTGAAAAACTGTTTTTT. It is translated as CASSTGQPGGEKLFF.

The rearrangement joins TRBV5-1 to TRBJ2-7, with TRBD1 identical over 7 bases. Trimming took 5 bases from V and 4 from J; bases not matched to a gene: 9. Germline-derived CDR1 and CDR2 are SGHRS and YFSETQ. This CDR3 region has 14 residues. The CDR3, as DNA: TGCGCCAGCAGAAGGGGGCCCCAGTGGTACGAGCAGTACTTC. Amino acids: CASRRGPQWYEQYF.

The J gene is TRBJ2-7, the V gene TRBV7-9; D might be TRBD1 (8 bases). The germline V gene has CDR1 SEHNR and CDR2 FQNEAQ (reference sequence). The germline V and J ends were trimmed by 5 bases and 0 bases, with 17 bases remaining between them. The CDR3 runs 16 residues. This CDR3 reads CASSIQTGDYSYEQYF. The CDR3 DNA reads TGTGCCAGCAGCATCCAGACAGGGGACTACTCCTACGAGCAGTACTTC.

The chain has TRBV19 and TRBJ2-5; D call uncertain. This CDR3 has 14 amino acids. The germline CDR1 and CDR2 sequences are LNHDA and SQIVND (reference sequence). The V and J ends lost 0 bases and 2 bases respectively, with 7 bases between them. The CDR3 DNA follows: TGTGCCAGTAGTATAGAGAAACAACAAGAGACCCAGTACTTC. Protein sequence: CASSIEKQQETQYF.

V and J are TRBV5-1 and TRBJ1-2; D may be TRBD1 (6 bases). V gave up 1 base and J gave up 3 bases, with 13 bases separating them. CDR3 length: 15 residues. Germline V gives CDR1 SGHRS, CDR2 YFSETQ. The DNA of the CDR3 is TGCGCCAGCAGCTTGACGTTAGGACAGCACTATGGCTACACCTTC. This gives the protein CASSLTLGQHYGYTF.

V and J are TRBV7-9 and TRBJ2-1, with 7 positions matching TRBD2. CDR1 SEHNR and CDR2 FQNEAQ come from the germline V gene (reference sequence). V lost 2 bases, J lost 6 bases, and 7 bases stayed unmatched. The CDR3 sequence is 15 residues long. The chain's CDR3 is CASSLSCGSTNEQFF. CDR3 coding DNA: TGTGCCAGCAGCTTATCTTGCGGGAGTACCAATGAGCAGTTCTTC.